The T cell receptor (beta chain) under discussion was sequenced for a study of identical twins. This clonotype was detected many times. The target antigen is unknown. Carrying unique molecular identifiers, the cDNA also gained a universal primer site through template switching. TCRdb re-called the 5' RACE reads with MiXCR, one entry per CDR3 protein. The top ten hold roughly 0.3% of the sample, which has roughly 1,500,000 distinct CDR3 sequences, about 32% seen once. V was cut by 4 bases and J by 5 bases, with 15 bases left in between. Germline-derived CDR1 and CDR2 are SQVTM and ANQGSEA. There are 13 residues in the CDR3. Healthy Caucasians supplied all donations. Study-wide results and limits: Not following the same donors, the study drew its conclusions from cross-sectional statistical analysis. A lower insertion count was a feature of abundant cord blood beta clonotypes, with no such feature in memory repertoires.

The rearrangement links TRBV29-1 to TRBJ2-7; D is perhaps TRBD1 (5 bases). Sequencing was carried out using cord blood. This TCR was recovered from a newborn girl in good health. CDR3 region: CSVAWTRKDEQYF. In nucleotides, the CDR3 is TGCAGCGTTGCTTGGACAAGAAAGGACGAGCAGTACTTC.